This TCR beta chain was observed in a study of cytomegalovirus exposure and HLA in healthy donors. Overall study results and limits: Later on, an analysis found that several of the most significant clusters appeared to be linked to common viral pathogens, which included parvovirus B19.

PCR involved 60 Vbeta and 13 Jbeta primers. Profiling relied on immunoSEQ multiplex PCR, and the TCRdb table lists in-frame clones only, not all of them. In the table there are about 120,000 clones, around 70% of which are singletons. Regarding this clone: The antigen is undetermined.

Germline V gives CDR1 SNHLY, CDR2 FYNNEI. The CDR3 has 14 residues. V dropped 4 bases and J dropped 3 bases, with 12 bases sitting between them. This chain connects TRBV2 to TRBJ1-2; D is unresolved. This clonotype originated in a woman aged 40 to 50 in good health and CMV-seropositive. Source material: PBMCs. Here the CDR3 reads CASSVPTGDYGYTF. The CDR3, as DNA: TGTGCCAGCAGTGTTCCGACCGGGGACTATGGCTACACCTTC.